What follows is one T cell receptor (beta chain) and its context. This sample was included in a study of blood T cell repertoires in COVID-19. Some clones are missing from TCRdb's copy, which holds only in-frame ones; the method was immunoSEQ multiplex PCR. The table includes 15,000 to 20,000 clones, approximately 89% detected once. The receptor was isolated from a man in his sixties with active COVID-19. The sequenced material came from peripheral blood.

The CDR3 sequence is CASSPPSRGLMGNTIYF. In DNA form, the CDR3 reads TGTGCCAGCTCACCACCGTCCAGGGGGCTTATGGGAAACACCATATATTTT. This chain uses TRBV18 with TRBJ1-3; 8 bases fit TRBD1. The CDR3 is made up of 17 amino acids. With V trimmed by 0 bases and J by 4 bases, 8 bases remained unmatched. The germline gives CDR1 KGHSH, CDR2 LQKENI. Looking up the rest from reference TRBV18 and TRBJ1-3 gives the full variable domain: NAGVMQNPRHLVRRRGQEARLRCSPMKGHSHVYWYRQLPEEGLKFMVYLQKENIIDESGMPKERFSAEFPKEGPSILRIQQVVRGDSAAYFCASSPPSRGLMGNTIYFGEGSWLTVV.